This paragraph covers one TCR beta chain sequence. Libraries were prepared by immunoSEQ multiplex PCR; TCRdb keeps only in-frame clonotypes and omits some of them. The profile covers roughly 100,000 clones, with around 84% appearing a single time and 3.5% to 5% taken by the ten largest. Germline loops: CDR1 SGDLS, CDR2 YYNGEE. The CDR3 contains 12 residues. With 3 bases removed from V and 8 bases from J, the gap between germline ends came to 11 bases. These data belong to a study of blood T cell repertoires in COVID-19. Sequenced input: peripheral blood. This TCR was recovered from a human donor in a cohort sampled during active COVID-19. J is TRBJ1-2 and V is TRBV9, with a possible D match to TRBD1 (6 bases). CDR3 amino acids: CASSGTGFGYTF. The CDR3 nucleotides read TGTGCCAGCAGCGGCACAGGGTTCGGCTACACCTTC.